These T cell receptor beta chains were read from a single sample in a study of CXCR3-negative and CXCR3-positive naive CD8 T cells. TCRdb reprocessed the 5' RACE reads and reports one entry per CDR3 protein, with no DNA. This sample's table reports about 130,000 distinct CDR3 sequences. The sequenced sample was naive CXCR3- CD8+ T cells from blood. These TCRs come from a human donor in good health. Some clones in this sample may be carry-over from other donors' samples. CDR3s include the opening cysteine and the closing phenylalanine or tryptophan.

CASSLAAGPSYEQYF	TRBV13	TRBJ2-7
CASSVYREGDEQFF	TRBV13	TRBJ2-1
CASSLPDTENTEAFF	TRBV7-9	TRBJ1-1
CATTLTSPQGIPYNEQFF	TRBV19	TRBJ2-1
CASSQVMGEQYF	TRBV4-1	TRBJ2-7
CASSYVGAGGPNNEQFF	TRBV6-5	TRBJ2-1
CASSLAGKAFF	TRBV5-6	TRBJ1-1
CASSLEAGGPSTDTQYF	TRBV7-2	TRBJ2-3
CSASWADSSYEQYF	TRBV20-1	TRBJ2-7
CASSIPGHQPQHF	TRBV19	TRBJ1-5
CASSFGLVQETQYF	TRBV7-6	TRBJ2-5
CASNLRGLRGRGDEQFF	TRBV13	TRBJ2-1
CASSSSPYGNGELFF	TRBV6-2/TRBV6-3	TRBJ2-2
CASSAKWGSYNEQFF	TRBV19	TRBJ2-1
CASSRLDRLYGYTF	TRBV6-6	TRBJ1-2
CASSQDWLDTTGELFF	TRBV4-3	TRBJ2-2
CSVEQGGNTEAFF	TRBV29-1	TRBJ1-1
CSVEEGASYGYTF	TRBV29-1	TRBJ1-2
CASSLIAAPNTGELFF	TRBV28	TRBJ2-2
CASRVGNTEAFF	TRBV28	TRBJ1-1
CASSSPGAVSSYNEQFF	TRBV7-9	TRBJ2-1
CSVEHNTEAFF	TRBV29-1	TRBJ1-1
CASSEGTGGTLYEQYF	TRBV7-9	TRBJ2-7
CSARLRPGLTEGETQYF	TRBV20-1	TRBJ2-5
CASGGGTNTGELFF	TRBV12-3/TRBV12-4	TRBJ2-2
CSVEDFGTTVAGELFF	TRBV29-1	TRBJ2-2
CSVVPGQQLTDTQYF	TRBV29-1	TRBJ2-3
CASSDWRTPYNEQFF	TRBV6-4	TRBJ2-1
CSAKDAAEYTIYF	TRBV20-1	TRBJ1-3
CASSLFGTASYEQYF	TRBV28	TRBJ2-7
CATRGTPYNEQFF	TRBV15	TRBJ2-1
CASSPPGTSEYNEQFF	TRBV12-3/TRBV12-4	TRBJ2-1
CASSQVLAGGEEQYF	TRBV4-1	TRBJ2-7
CASSNRDRDSFLAGELFF	TRBV27	TRBJ2-2
CSVEDYREAFF	TRBV29-1	TRBJ1-1
CASSGGKGNTIYF	TRBV12-3/TRBV12-4	TRBJ1-3
CASSTSSGGRRWNEQFF	TRBV9	TRBJ2-1
CASSSPGFSGANVLTF	TRBV7-6	TRBJ2-6
CSVEPSGVGTDTQYF	TRBV29-1	TRBJ2-3
CASSFSGNSYEQYF	TRBV27	TRBJ2-7
CASRSGTGGAITGELFF	TRBV5-1	TRBJ2-2
CASSPLVGGYNEQFF	TRBV12-3/TRBV12-4	TRBJ2-1
CASSNRPSGRGGTEAFF	TRBV6-2/TRBV6-3	TRBJ1-1
CASSLGYGNTGELFF	TRBV5-1	TRBJ2-2
CSVEDVGISTEAFF	TRBV29-1	TRBJ1-1
CASTVWLKDSGELFF	TRBV13	TRBJ2-2
CASSAGTSDYNEQFF	TRBV6-5	TRBJ2-1
CAWSTLGGAYEQYF	TRBV30	TRBJ2-7
CASSQSPLSYNEQFF	TRBV23-1	TRBJ2-1
CSVYFRDRVTYEQYF	TRBV29-1	TRBJ2-7
CSAPGDRNTGELFF	TRBV20-1	TRBJ2-2
CASSSWFEGQAKSEGHAEAFF	TRBV28	TRBJ1-1
CASFAPWGTDTQYF	TRBV28	TRBJ2-3